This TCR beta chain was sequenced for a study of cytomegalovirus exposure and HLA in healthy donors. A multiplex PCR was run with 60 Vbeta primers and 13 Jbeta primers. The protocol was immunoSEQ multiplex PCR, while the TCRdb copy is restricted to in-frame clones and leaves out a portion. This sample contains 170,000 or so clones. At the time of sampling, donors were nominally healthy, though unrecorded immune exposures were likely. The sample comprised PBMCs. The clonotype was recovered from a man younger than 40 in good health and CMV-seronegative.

As DNA, the CDR3 is TGTGCCAGCAGCTTAGATTTGGTCAGGGGAAACTATGGCTACACCTTC. Its protein is CASSLDLVRGNYGYTF. J is TRBJ1-2 and V is TRBV11-3; D is perhaps TRBD1 (6 bases). Germline V gene lookup returns CDR1 SGHNT and CDR2 YENEEA. V dropped 0 bases and J dropped 2 bases, with 13 bases sitting between them. This CDR3 has 16 residues.